A single sample gave rise to the 18 T cell receptor beta chains below, sequenced in a study of Graves' ophthalmopathy and Graves' hyperthyroidism. Beta-chain TCR CDR3 regions were amplified from RNA transcripts. Second-round multiplex PCR followed a first-round RT-PCR using HTBI primers. Via MiXCR, TCRdb re-called the multiplex PCR reads, giving one row per CDR3 protein. The sample gives under 350,000 distinct CDR3 sequences, roughly a sixth of which show up once; 9% to 15% is in the top ten. The sample comprised peripheral blood. These receptors originate from an adult man with Graves' ophthalmopathy.

In this sample, this clonotype turned up many times. The rearrangement uses TRBV2 and TRBJ1-6, with 8 positions matching TRBD1. V lost 7 bases and J lost 0; bases outside the gene matches: 5. Germline V lookup: CDR1 SNHLY, CDR2 FYNNEI. The CDR3 has 16 amino acids. CDR3 sequence: CASTRTGSSYNSPLHF. CDR3 nucleotides: TGTGCCAGCACAAGGACAGGGAGCTCCTATAATTCACCCCTCCACTTT. The entire variable domain, with the rest obtained from reference TRBV2 and TRBJ1-6, is as follows: EPEVTQTPSHQVTQMGQEVILRCVPISNHLYFYWYRQILGQKVEFLVSFYNNEISEKSEIFDDQFSVERPDGSNFTLKIRSTKLEDSAMYFCASTRTGSSYNSPLHFGNGTRLTVT.

The V call is TRBV7-2, the J call TRBJ1-2, with D tentatively TRBD1 (5 bases). From germline, CDR1 is SGHTA and CDR2 FQGNSA. The CDR3 is made up of 14 amino acids. Trimming left V 0 bases short and J 8 bases short, with 13 bases between. CDR3 in amino acids: CASSLAAGAGGYTF. CDR3 nucleotide sequence: TGTGCCAGCAGCTTAGCTGCTGGGGCGGGCGGCTACACCTTC. Complete variable domain (other parts from reference TRBV7-2 and TRBJ1-2): GAGVSQSPSNKVTEKGKDVELRCDPISGHTALYWYRQSLGQGLEFLIYFQGNSAPDKSGLPSDRFSAERTGGSVSTLTIQRTQQEDSAVYLCASSLAAGAGGYTFGSGTRLTVV.

This clonotype was seen ten or more times. The chain recombines TRBV7-3 with TRBJ1-2; D possibly corresponds to TRBD1 (6 bases). V gave up 0 bases and J gave up 0 bases, with 8 bases separating them. This CDR3 is 15 amino acids long. Germline V lookup: CDR1 SGHTA, CDR2 FQGTGA. The CDR3 coding sequence is TGTGCCAGCAGCTTAACGGGGACAACTAACTATGGCTACACCTTC. This codes for CASSLTGTTNYGYTF.

The V call is TRBV11-2, the J call TRBJ2-7; 8 positions agree with TRBD2. Germline V gene sequence: CDR1 SGHAT, CDR2 FQNNGV. CDR3 length equals 15 residues. V shed 4 bases and J 2 bases; nucleotides not matched to a gene: 7. In nucleotides, the CDR3 is TGTGCCAGCAGCTCAGTCGGACTAGCACCCTACGAGCAGTACTTC. As protein: CASSSVGLAPYEQYF.

This clonotype was seen repeatedly, ten times or more. This chain uses TRBV19 with TRBJ2-7, with D tentatively TRBD1 or TRBD2 (5 bases each). Trimming cost V 5 bases and J 2 bases, with 19 bases left between them. There are 16 residues in the CDR3. CDR1 is LNHDA and CDR2 is SQIVND in the germline V gene (reference sequence). The CDR3 loop reads CASSPQAGTNTYEQYF. CDR3 DNA: TGTGCCAGTAGTCCTCAAGCCGGGACCAATACCTACGAGCAGTACTTC. Based on the CDR3 plus reference TRBV19 and TRBJ2-7, the full variable domain is DGGITQSPKYLFRKEGQNVTLSCEQNLNHDAMYWYRQDPGQGLRLIYYSQIVNDFQKGDIAEGYSVSREKKESFPLTVTSAQKNPTAFYLCASSPQAGTNTYEQYFGPGTRLTVT.

This clonotype appeared many times. The rearrangement uses TRBV7-3 and TRBJ2-2; TRBD2 agrees at 13 bases. V dropped 4 bases and J dropped 3; count of bases not matched to a gene: 5. The CDR3 is made up of 17 amino acids. CDR1 and CDR2 (germline): SGHTA, FQGTGA. CDR3 DNA: TGTGCCAGCAGCTCCCCGGGACTAGCGGGACACACCGGGGAGCTGTTTTTT. It specifies CASSSPGLAGHTGELFF.

The chain has TRBV6-1 and TRBJ2-7; TRBD2 matches 7 bases. The CDR3 loop spans 12 amino acids. J gave up 2 bases and V 10 bases, and 5 bases lay outside the gene matches. Germline V CDR1 and CDR2: MNHNS, SASEGT. CDR3 sequence reads: CATKTSPYEQYF. The CDR3 DNA reads TGTGCCACTAAGACTAGCCCCTACGAGCAGTACTTC.

This clonotype appeared many times. The chain combines TRBV10-3 with TRBJ2-5; TRBD1 matches 8 bases. This CDR3 is built from 13 residues. The germline CDR1 and CDR2 sequences are ENHRY and SYGVKD. Unmatched junction bases numbered 4, after V lost 5 bases and J lost 5 bases. CDR3 coding DNA: TGTGCCATCAGTCAGGACAGGGTTGAGACCCAGTACTTC. Amino acid sequence: CAISQDRVETQYF.

This clonotype was detected many times. This chain joins TRBV15 and TRBJ2-7; unclear D gene. The V gene's germline CDR1 is LNHNV and CDR2 YYDKDF (reference sequence). The CDR3 has 11 residues. V was trimmed by 0 bases and J by 7 bases, leaving 4 bases between them. In nucleotides, the CDR3 is TGTGCCACCAGCAGAGACACGGAGCAGTACTTC. Protein: CATSRDTEQYF. The variable domain in full, completed from reference TRBV15 and TRBJ2-7, reads DAMVIQNPRYQVTQFGKPVTLSCSQTLNHNVMYWYQQKSSQAPKLLFHYYDKDFNNEADTPDNFQSRRPNTSFCFLDIRSPGLGDTAMYLCATSRDTEQYFGPGTRLTVT.

This clonotype was found once. The chain joins TRBV5-1 to TRBJ2-2; D is unclear. The ends were cut back, 3 bases at V and 9 bases at J, with 9 bases in the middle. CDR1 is SGHRS, CDR2 YFSETQ, per germline. This CDR3 is 12 amino acids long. The CDR3 bases are TGCGCCAGCAGCTGGTGGGATCGGGAGCTGTTTTTT. This sequence encodes CASSWWDRELFF.

The table lists this clonotype with many counts. The rearrangement uses TRBV6-5 and TRBJ2-4; D might be TRBD2 (5 bases). The CDR3 consists of 16 residues. CDR1 and CDR2 from the germline V gene are MNHEY and SVGAGI. Trimming took 4 bases from V and 1 from J, leaving 14 bases between them. CDR3 DNA: TGTGCCAGCAGTTTAACGACTACCGTGGCCAAAAACATTCAGTACTTC. It encodes CASSLTTTVAKNIQYF.

This clonotype was seen many times. This rearrangement joins TRBV6-5 to TRBJ2-5, with D possibly being TRBD2 (6 bases). The V gene lost 0 bases and the J gene lost 0 bases, with 11 bases spanning the gap. Germline V gene data show CDR1 as MNHEY and CDR2 as SVGAGI. The CDR3 loop spans 16 amino acids. This CDR3 reads CASSYSTGAYQETQYF. Here the CDR3 DNA reads TGTGCCAGCAGTTACTCTACGGGAGCATACCAAGAGACCCAGTACTTC.

This clonotype was detected ten times or more. The CDR3 spells CASSVGRDNYGYTF. The CDR3 DNA is TGTGCCAGCAGTGTGGGACGGGATAACTATGGCTACACCTTC. The chain joins TRBV6-1 to TRBJ1-2, with D possibly being TRBD1 (5 bases). V lost 4 bases, J lost 1 base, and 10 bases lay in between. Germline CDR1 is MNHNS and CDR2 is SASEGT. This CDR3 has 14 amino acids.

This clonotype has a count of ten or more. V and J are TRBV28 and TRBJ1-5, with TRBD1 identical over 10 bases. The length of the CDR3 is 14 residues. With 5 bases clipped from V and 6 bases from J, the junction kept 4 bases outside the gene matches. Germline lookup yields CDR1 MDHEN and CDR2 SYDVKM. The CDR3 DNA reads TGTGCCAGCAGTGACAGGGGGCTAGGTCAGCCCCAGCATTTT. Its protein is CASSDRGLGQPQHF. The full variable domain, in which reference TRBV28 and TRBJ1-5 provide the parts outside the CDR3, is DVKVTQSSRYLVKRTGEKVFLECVQDMDHENMFWYRQDPGLGLRLIYFSYDVKMKEKGDIPEGYSVSREKKERFSLILESASTNQTSMYLCASSDRGLGQPQHFGDGTRLSIL.

This clonotype was counted many times. This sequence joins TRBV6-5 and TRBJ1-1; no reliable D call. This CDR3 spans 13 amino acids. Germline-derived CDR1 and CDR2 are MNHEY and SVGAGI. V lost 4 bases and J lost 5, with 11 bases in between. Here the CDR3 DNA reads TGTGCCAGCAGTTCACAGCCGGGGACTGAAGCTTTCTTT. Translation: CASSSQPGTEAFF.

This clonotype was picked up many times. This chain joins TRBV19 and TRBJ2-7; D is uncertain. The CDR3 consists of 15 residues. Germline assignment: CDR1 LNHDA and CDR2 SQIVND (reference sequence). V was clipped by 3 bases and J by 4 bases, with 16 bases between them. CDR3 DNA: TGTGCCAGTAGTATTAAAGGCGTACTTCATTACGAGCAGTACTTC. It is translated as CASSIKGVLHYEQYF.

In this sample, this clonotype turned up many times. The chain uses TRBV19 and TRBJ2-6, with D possibly matching TRBD2 (6 bases). This CDR3 has 17 amino acids. Germline V gene sequence: CDR1 LNHDA, CDR2 SQIVND (reference sequence). V lost 5 bases and J 0 bases, leaving 14 bases between the germline ends. The CDR3 loop is CASSYMTGVSGANVLTF. The CDR3 DNA follows: TGTGCCAGTAGTTATATGACGGGAGTCTCTGGGGCCAACGTCCTGACTTTC. Using reference TRBV19 and TRBJ2-6 for the parts outside the CDR3, the full variable domain is DGGITQSPKYLFRKEGQNVTLSCEQNLNHDAMYWYRQDPGQGLRLIYYSQIVNDFQKGDIAEGYSVSREKKESFPLTVTSAQKNPTAFYLCASSYMTGVSGANVLTFGAGSRLTVL.

This clonotype showed up many times. The chain carries TRBV19 and TRBJ1-1; D gene uncertain. Germline CDR1 is LNHDA and CDR2 is SQIVND (reference sequence). The CDR3 is 15 residues long. Trimming took 6 bases from V and 3 from J, leaving 17 bases between them. CDR3 in DNA: TGTGCCAGTAGAGAACGACGAGAAACATACACTGAAGCTTTCTTT. Protein product: CASRERRETYTEAFF.